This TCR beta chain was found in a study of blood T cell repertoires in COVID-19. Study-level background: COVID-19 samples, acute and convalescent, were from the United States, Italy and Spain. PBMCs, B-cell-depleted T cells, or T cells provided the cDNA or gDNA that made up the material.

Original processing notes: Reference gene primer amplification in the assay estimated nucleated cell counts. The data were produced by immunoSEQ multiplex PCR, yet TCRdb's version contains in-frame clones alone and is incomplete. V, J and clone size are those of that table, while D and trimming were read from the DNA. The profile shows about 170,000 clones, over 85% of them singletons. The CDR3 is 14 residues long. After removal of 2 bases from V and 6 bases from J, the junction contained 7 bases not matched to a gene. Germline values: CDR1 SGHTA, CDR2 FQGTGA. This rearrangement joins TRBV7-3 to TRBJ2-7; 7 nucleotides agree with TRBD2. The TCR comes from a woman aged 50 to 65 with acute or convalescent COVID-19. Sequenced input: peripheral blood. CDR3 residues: CASSLEPAGVEQYF. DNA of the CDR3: TGTGCCAGCAGCTTAGAACCGGCGGGAGTCGAGCAGTACTTC.